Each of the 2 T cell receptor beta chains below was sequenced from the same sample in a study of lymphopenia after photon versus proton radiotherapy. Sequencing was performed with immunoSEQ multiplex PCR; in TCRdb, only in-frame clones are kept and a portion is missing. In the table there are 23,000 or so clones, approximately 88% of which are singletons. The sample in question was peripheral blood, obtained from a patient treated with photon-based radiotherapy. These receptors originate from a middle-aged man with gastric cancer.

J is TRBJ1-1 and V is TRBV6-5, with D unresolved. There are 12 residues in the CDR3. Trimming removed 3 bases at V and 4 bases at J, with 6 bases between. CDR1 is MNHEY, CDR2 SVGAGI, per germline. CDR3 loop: CASSYQSTEAFF. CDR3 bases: TGTGCCAGCAGTTATCAGTCCACTGAAGCTTTCTTT.

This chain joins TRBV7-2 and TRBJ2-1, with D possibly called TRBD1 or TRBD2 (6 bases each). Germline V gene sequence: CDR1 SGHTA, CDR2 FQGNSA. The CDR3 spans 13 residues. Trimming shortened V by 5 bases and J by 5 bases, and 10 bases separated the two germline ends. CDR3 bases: TGTGCCAGCAGCGGGGGGCACCACAATGAGCAGTTCTTC. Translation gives CASSGGHHNEQFF.